These 19 T cell receptor beta chains were all obtained from the same sample, sequenced in a study of identical twins. TCRdb processed the 5' RACE reads anew with MiXCR; each CDR3 protein has one entry. The profile shows roughly 690,000 distinct CDR3 sequences, 21% of them singletons. The same sample was also studied in work on T cells expressing NK-cell markers.

Sample: PBMCs. These receptors came from a woman under 30 in good health.

There are a few counts of this clonotype. V and J are TRBV9 and TRBJ2-4; 7 nucleotides agree with TRBD2. V shed 4 bases and J 6 bases; nucleotides not matched to a gene: 10. Germline CDR1 SGDLS, CDR2 YYNGEE. The CDR3 runs 15 residues. CDR3 nucleotide sequence: TGTGCCAGCAGCCCCCAGACTAGCCCGGGAAACATTCAGTACTTC. Protein: CASSPQTSPGNIQYF.

This clonotype was found a few times. J is TRBJ2-7 and V is TRBV20-1, with 7 bases aligning to TRBD2. The V and J ends lost 6 bases and 1 base, in that order; junction bases with no gene match: 9. Germline V gene data show CDR1 as DFQATT and CDR2 as SNEGSKA (reference sequence). The CDR3 contains 14 residues. This CDR3 is CSADPTSASYEQYF. The DNA for the CDR3 is TGCAGTGCCGATCCAACTAGCGCATCCTACGAGCAGTACTTC.

In this sample, this clonotype turned up a few times. V is TRBV7-2 and J is TRBJ2-3; possible D gene TRBD2, 5 bases. V lost 3 bases to trimming and J lost 5 bases, with 12 bases between them. CDR1 SGHTA and CDR2 FQGNSA come from the germline V gene. The CDR3 is made up of 14 amino acids. The CDR3 protein is CASSFHFRGDTQYF. The CDR3 nucleotides read TGTGCCAGCAGCTTCCACTTCCGGGGAGATACGCAGTATTTT.

The rearrangement joins TRBV5-1 to TRBJ2-1, with TRBD2 identical over 11 bases. Germline CDR1 SGHRS, CDR2 YFSETQ. The CDR3 has 14 amino acids. Losses at the gene ends were 2 bases for V and 7 bases for J; bases not matched to a gene: 2. In nucleotides, the CDR3 is TGCGCCAGCAGCTTCCCTAGCGGGGGGAATGAGCAGTTCTTC. Protein sequence: CASSFPSGGNEQFF.

The chain carries TRBV7-2 and TRBJ2-1, with 13 bases matching TRBD2. Looked up from germline, CDR1 is SGHTA and CDR2 is FQGNSA. The CDR3 runs to 15 residues. Trimming removed 5 bases from V and 6 bases from J; junction bases left unmatched: 4. The CDR3 coding sequence is TGTGCCAGCAGCCAGACTAGCGGGAGGTCCAATGAGCAGTTCTTC. Its translation is CASSQTSGRSNEQFF.

This clonotype was seen more than once but under ten times. The rearrangement uses TRBV6-1 and TRBJ2-2; no firm D call. The CDR3 length is 13 residues. Germline V gene data show CDR1 as MNHNS and CDR2 as SASEGT. Trimming shortened V by 7 bases and J by 4 bases, and 10 bases separated the two germline ends. The CDR3 region is CASKVLSTGELFF. CDR3 DNA: TGTGCCAGCAAGGTGTTATCCACCGGGGAGCTGTTTTTT.

The chain uses TRBV12-3 or TRBV12-4 and TRBJ2-7; D not certain. The CDR3 is made up of 11 amino acids. Trimming stripped 3 bases from V and 8 bases from J, with 8 bases between. The CDR3, as DNA: TGTGCCAGCAGTTTCGAGGTGAAGCAGTACTTC. This codes for CASSFEVKQYF.

The CDR3 DNA sequence: TGTGCCAGCAGCTTCCAGGGAGGTCAAGAGACCCAGTACTTC. This codes for CASSFQGGQETQYF. The V gene is TRBV7-3, the J gene TRBJ2-5; a possible D gene is TRBD2 (6 bases). The germline V gene encodes CDR1 SGHTA and CDR2 FQGTGA. Trimming removed 3 bases at V and 2 bases at J, with 10 bases between. This CDR3 contains 14 residues.

The V gene is TRBV7-2, the J gene TRBJ2-2; no reliable D call. The CDR3 is made up of 16 amino acids. Germline lookup yields CDR1 SGHTA and CDR2 FQGNSA. Trimming took off 7 bases at V and 1 base at J, with 16 bases between the two ends. This chain's CDR3 is CASTRPSNLNTGELFF. The CDR3, as DNA: TGTGCCAGCACCCGCCCTAGTAACTTGAACACCGGGGAGCTGTTTTTT.

The chain couples TRBV29-1 to TRBJ2-5; D gene uncertain. Germline V gene lookup returns CDR1 SQVTM and CDR2 ANQGSEA. The CDR3 has 13 residues. V gave up 7 bases and J gave up 0 bases, with 12 bases separating them. The CDR3 region has the DNA TGCAGCGCTGCCGGGCGTAACCAAGAGACCCAGTACTTC. Amino acids: CSAAGRNQETQYF.

J is TRBJ2-7 and V is TRBV15; possible D gene TRBD1, 5 bases. Trimming removed 8 bases from V and 0 bases from J, with 11 bases in between. Germline values: CDR1 LNHNV, CDR2 YYDKDF (reference sequence). The CDR3 has 13 residues. CDR3 sequence: CATGEDSSYEQYF. For the CDR3, the DNA is TGTGCCACCGGTGAAGACAGCTCCTACGAGCAGTACTTC. Drawing the rest from reference TRBV15 and TRBJ2-7, the complete variable domain is DAMVIQNPRYQVTQFGKPVTLSCSQTLNHNVMYWYQQKSSQAPKLLFHYYDKDFNNEADTPDNFQSRRPNTSFCFLDIRSPGLGDTAMYLCATGEDSSYEQYFGPGTRLTVT.

The sample holds many counts of this clonotype. This chain's CDR3 is CASSLTGISNQPQHF. CDR3 nucleotide sequence: TGTGCCAGCAGCTTGACGGGGATTAGCAATCAGCCCCAGCATTTT. The genes are TRBV5-5 and TRBJ1-5; no definite D call. The V end was cut by 1 base, the J end by 0 bases, with 8 bases between. The germline V gene has CDR1 SGHKS and CDR2 YYEKEE (reference sequence). The CDR3 sequence is 15 residues long. The complete variable domain, with remaining parts taken from reference TRBV5-5 and TRBJ1-5, reads DAGVTQSPTHLIKTRGQQVTLRCSPISGHKSVSWYQQVLGQGPQFIFQYYEKEERGRGNFPDRFSARQFPNYSSELNVNALLLGDSALYLCASSLTGISNQPQHFGDGTRLSIL.

This chain connects TRBV5-4 to TRBJ1-3; D gene ambiguous. Between the trimmed V and J ends, which lost 2 bases and 2 bases, there was a span of 11 bases. Germline V CDR1 and CDR2: SGHNT, YYREEE (reference sequence). The CDR3 length is 15 residues. The CDR3 DNA sequence: TGTGCCAGCAGCTTCCTCAAGGACGCTGGAAACACCATATATTTT. This gives the protein CASSFLKDAGNTIYF.

This clonotype was recorded a few times. The rearrangement uses TRBV20-1 and TRBJ1-2; 8 bases match TRBD1. The CDR3 runs 14 residues. J gave up 7 bases and V 1 base, and 8 bases lay outside the gene matches. CDR1 and CDR2 from the germline V gene are DFQATT and SNEGSKA (reference sequence). Here the CDR3 reads CSARAVRGRFGYTF. CDR3 nucleotide sequence: TGCAGTGCTAGAGCGGTCAGGGGGCGATTTGGCTACACCTTC.

The chain carries TRBV6-2 or TRBV6-3 and TRBJ2-1, with D tentatively TRBD2 (6 bases). This CDR3 contains 13 residues. Per the germline V gene, CDR1 is MNHEY and CDR2 is SVGEGT. V was trimmed by 8 bases and J by 7 bases, leaving 15 bases between them. CDR3: CASLHAGGNEQFF. As DNA, the CDR3 is TGTGCCAGCCTGCACGCCGGGGGAAATGAGCAGTTCTTC.

This clonotype occurred a few times. The chain carries TRBV5-6 and TRBJ2-2; 8 bases fit TRBD1. Trimming removed 1 base from V and 5 bases from J; junction bases left unmatched: 7. Germline V gives CDR1 SGHDT, CDR2 YYEEEE. This CDR3 contains 16 residues. The CDR3 here is CASSLSRRGRTGELFF. CDR3 nucleotides: TGTGCCAGCAGCTTGTCTCGCAGGGGGCGGACCGGGGAGCTGTTTTTT.

This chain joins TRBV27 and TRBJ2-1, with D hard to call. The CDR3 is 13 residues long. The ends were cut back, 5 bases at V and 2 bases at J, with 7 bases in the middle. Per germline, CDR1 MNHEY and CDR2 SMNVEV (reference sequence). CDR3 DNA: TGTGCCAGCAGTCAGGTGACCTACAATGAGCAGTTCTTC. Amino acids: CASSQVTYNEQFF.

A few counts support this clonotype. The V and J genes are TRBV12-3 or TRBV12-4 and TRBJ2-5; 9 nucleotides line up with TRBD2. The J segment lost 5 bases and the V segment lost 7 bases, leaving 8 bases of the junction unmatched. There are 14 residues in the CDR3. Written as DNA, the CDR3 is TGTGCCAGCATAGGTAGCGGGAGTTTCGAGACCCAGTACTTC. Translating gives CASIGSGSFETQYF.

This clonotype was detected only a few times. The chain joins TRBV6-2 or TRBV6-3 to TRBJ2-5; D call uncertain. Trimming took 2 bases from V and 7 from J, leaving 14 bases between them. The CDR3 is 14 residues long. Germline V lookup: CDR1 MNHEY, CDR2 SVGEGT. CDR3 region: CASSYATGYGTQYF. The CDR3 coding sequence is TGTGCCAGCAGTTACGCGACTGGTTACGGGACCCAGTACTTC.